The sequence of this T cell receptor (beta chain) was determined in a study of blood T cell repertoires in COVID-19. Clones were read by immunoSEQ multiplex PCR, and TCRdb kept only the in-frame ones, dropping some. The sample includes about 250,000 clones, around nine tenths seen only once; the top ten take under 4%. The length of the CDR3 is 13 residues. Trimming took 4 bases from V and 1 from J, leaving 7 bases between them. Germline-derived CDR1 and CDR2 are KGHSH and LQKENI. The sample was peripheral blood. The sequence was collected from a man aged 18 to 30 with active or convalescent COVID-19. This rearrangement joins TRBV18 to TRBJ2-5; no reliable D call. The chain's CDR3 is CASSLYFQETQYF. The CDR3 bases are TGTGCCAGCTCACTCTATTTCCAAGAGACCCAGTACTTC. Complete variable domain (other parts from reference TRBV18 and TRBJ2-5): NAGVMQNPRHLVRRRGQEARLRCSPMKGHSHVYWYRQLPEEGLKFMVYLQKENIIDESGMPKERFSAEFPKEGPSILRIQQVVRGDSAAYFCASSLYFQETQYFGPGTRLLVL.